The 7 T cell receptor beta chains in this list originate from one sample, sequenced in a study of metastatic and nonmetastatic thyroid tumors (dated by TCRdb to 2020 to 2021). Receptor amplification or capture employed PCR. Sequencing used an Illumina HiSeq 4000. Starting from the raw public reads, TCRdb applied fastp trimming at Q25, assembled clones with MiXCR and retained in-frame beta chains. The sample table lists about 42,000 clones, 12% of them with a count of one. Of the sample, roughly 10% is held by the ten largest clones. None of the patients had been given any treatment before thyroid surgery. Specimen: blood. These TCRs come from a male donor with papillary thyroid cancer or a benign thyroid nodule (not recorded which). Some clones in this sample may be carry-over from other donors' samples.

This clone was detected a few times. Given a much more abundant clone one base away, this may be a read error. J is TRBJ2-3 and V is TRBV29-1; D is unresolved. The CDR3 runs to 13 residues. CDR1 and CDR2 (germline): SQVTM, ANQGSEA. V lost 2 bases, J lost 5 bases, and 11 bases lay in between. The CDR3 region has the DNA TGCAGCGTTGAATATTCAGTCCGAGATACGCAGTATTTT. Protein product: CSVEYSVRDTQYF.

This clone has a count of ten or more. This chain joins TRBV2 and TRBJ1-2; D not resolved. This CDR3 has 13 residues. Germline V gives CDR1 SNHLY, CDR2 FYNNEI. Trimming pared 3 bases from V and 4 bases from J, leaving 9 bases between. CDR3 amino acids: CASSDPGSYGYTF. CDR3 bases: TGTGCCAGCAGTGACCCCGGAAGCTATGGCTACACCTTC. Based on the CDR3 plus reference TRBV2 and TRBJ1-2, the full variable domain is EPEVTQTPSHQVTQMGQEVILRCVPISNHLYFYWYRQILGQKVEFLVSFYNNEISEKSEIFDDQFSVERPDGSNFTLKIRSTKLEDSAMYFCASSDPGSYGYTFGSGTRLTVV.

This clone was observed a handful of times. The missing conserved phenylalanine or tryptophan at the end of this CDR3 makes a read error likely. The chain combines TRBV6-1 with TRBJ2-3; D call uncertain. The germline V gene has CDR1 MNHNS and CDR2 SASEGT. This CDR3 is built from 13 residues. This CDR3 is CVSMSFNEDTQYL. The CDR3 region has the DNA TGTGTCAGCATGTCGTTCAACGAAGATACGCAGTATCTT.

The CDR3 spells CASSPQMGVEVGTGELFF. The CDR3 DNA follows: TGTGCCAGCTCACCACAAATGGGGGTCGAAGTCGGGACCGGGGAGCTGTTTTTT. V and J are TRBV18 and TRBJ2-2, with D possibly being TRBD1 or TRBD2 (5 bases each). Trimming left V 1 base short and J 5 bases short, with 20 bases between. The germline V gene has CDR1 KGHSH and CDR2 LQKENI. This CDR3 spans 18 amino acids.

This clone was observed at least ten times. This chain uses TRBV20-1 with TRBJ2-3; 12 nucleotides line up with TRBD2. Trimming removed 1 base from V and 4 bases from J; junction bases left unmatched: 9. The CDR3 totals 17 residues. Looked up from germline, CDR1 is DFQATT and CDR2 is SNEGSKA (reference sequence). CDR3 bases: TGCAGTGCTAGAGCTTACGGGACTAGCGGGTCCCCAGATACGCAGTATTTT. Its protein product is CSARAYGTSGSPDTQYF.

This clone was counted at least ten times. This rearrangement joins TRBV7-2 to TRBJ2-3; TRBD2 matches at 11 bases. The CDR3 consists of 16 residues. J lost 6 bases, V lost 5 bases, and 10 bases had no gene match. Germline V gene data show CDR1 as SGHTA and CDR2 as FQGNSA. The CDR3 sequence is CASSRVSGRAVDTQYF. The DNA for the CDR3 is TGTGCCAGCAGCCGAGTTAGCGGGAGGGCCGTCGATACGCAGTATTTT.

This clone was seen repeatedly, ten times or more. CDR3 amino acids: CSASGLAGASYNEQFF. CDR3 coding DNA: TGCAGTGCCTCTGGACTAGCGGGAGCGTCCTACAATGAGCAGTTCTTC. This rearrangement joins TRBV20-1 to TRBJ2-1; 13 nucleotides align to TRBD2. The J segment lost 1 base and the V segment lost 6 bases, leaving 6 bases of the junction unmatched. Germline lookup yields CDR1 DFQATT and CDR2 SNEGSKA (reference sequence). This CDR3 region has 16 residues.